Described below is a single TCR beta chain sequence and its context. Its antigen is unknown. A single base separates this from a much larger clone, so it may be a read error. This specimen belongs to a study of T cells in Graves' hyperthyroidism and ophthalmopathy. Patients were excluded because of uncontrolled infection, other autoimmune disease, pregnancy or lactation. With 4 bases removed from V and 9 bases from J, the gap between germline ends came to 7 bases. This CDR3 has 12 residues. TCR beta CDR3 region amplification was performed from RNA transcripts. When the TCR CDR3 underwent first-round RT-PCR, the HTBI primer set was used. MiXCR, applied by TCRdb to the multiplex PCR reads, yields one record per CDR3 protein. Here the sample spans roughly 510,000 distinct CDR3 sequences, 40% to 50% being singletons. Overall study findings and caveats: Blood also showed most of the thyroid clonotypes that were expanded above 0.001.

J is TRBJ1-6 and V is TRBV12-3 or TRBV12-4, with D tentatively TRBD1 (6 bases). The receptor was derived from an adult woman with Graves' disease, either hyperthyroidism or ophthalmopathy (not recorded which). Sequencing used peripheral blood or thyroid tissue (not recorded which). This CDR3 is CASSSGASPLHF. CDR3 DNA: TGTGCCAGCAGTTCAGGGGCTTCACCCCTCCACTTT.